Following are 21 T cell receptor beta chains from one sample sequenced in a study of CD8 T cells in ankylosing spondylitis. Findings and caveats of the study: Ankylosing spondylitis blood appeared to be characterized by a TCR beta motif of eight highly homologous variants.

Their specific antigens are unknown. MiXCR, run by TCRdb on the 5' RACE reads, gives a single entry per CDR3 protein. This sample has about 750,000 distinct CDR3 sequences, with around 19% found just once. The sequenced material came from blood, either unsorted or a sorted T cell fraction (not recorded which). The source is a male donor with ankylosing spondylitis.

This clonotype appeared a few times. The chain uses TRBV6-1 and TRBJ1-1; tentatively, D is TRBD1 (6 bases). V lost 6 bases and J 8 bases, leaving 19 bases between the germline ends. Germline values: CDR1 MNHNS, CDR2 SASEGT. This CDR3 is built from 14 residues. For the CDR3, the DNA is TGTGCCAGCAGCTCCGGGACAAGGGTCCCCGAAGCTTTCTTT. It encodes CASSSGTRVPEAFF.

This rearrangement joins TRBV5-1 to TRBJ2-7; D not resolved. The germline V gene has CDR1 SGHRS and CDR2 YFSETQ. The CDR3 runs to 13 residues. V lost 0 bases, J lost 7 bases, and 11 bases lay in between. This CDR3 is CASSLERSDEQYF. In DNA, the CDR3 is TGCGCCAGCAGCTTGGAAAGGAGTGATGAGCAGTACTTC.

This clonotype was found a few times. V usage is TRBV19 and J usage is TRBJ2-7; D not resolved. This CDR3 has 14 amino acids. Trimming removed 5 bases at V and 1 base at J, with 12 bases between. The germline V gene encodes CDR1 LNHDA and CDR2 SQIVND (reference sequence). CDR3 in DNA: TGTGCCAGTAGTGTTTACCCTAGTTCCTACGAGCAGTACTTC. Amino acid sequence: CASSVYPSSYEQYF.

This clonotype was counted only a few times. The chain carries TRBV20-1 and TRBJ2-3; D gene ambiguous. With 0 bases removed from V and 0 bases from J, the gap between germline ends came to 10 bases. CDR1 DFQATT and CDR2 SNEGSKA come from the germline V gene (reference sequence). This CDR3 comprises 15 residues. CDR3 residues: CSARDLGSSTDTQYF. The CDR3 region has the DNA TGCAGTGCTAGAGATCTTGGTAGCAGCACAGATACGCAGTATTTT.

Ten or more counts support this clonotype. V is TRBV5-1 and J is TRBJ1-1; tentative D call: TRBD1 (6 bases). V was clipped by 4 bases and J by 0 bases, with 10 bases between them. Germline V gene data show CDR1 as SGHRS and CDR2 as YFSETQ. This CDR3 comprises 14 residues. This CDR3 reads CASSQDSLNTEAFF. The CDR3 coding sequence is TGCGCCAGCAGCCAGGACAGTTTGAACACTGAAGCTTTCTTT.

This chain joins TRBV6-2 or TRBV6-3 and TRBJ2-7, with TRBD2 as a possible D gene (5 bases). The germline V and J ends were trimmed by 7 bases and 7 bases, with 17 bases remaining between them. CDR3 size: 13 residues. CDR1 MNHEY and CDR2 SVGEGT come from the germline V gene. The CDR3 spells CASTLPRAREQYF. For the CDR3, the DNA is TGTGCCAGCACCCTTCCGAGGGCGCGGGAGCAGTACTTC.

The chain joins TRBV4-2 to TRBJ2-7; TRBD1 is a possible D gene (6 bases). CDR3 size: 15 residues. Germline V gene lookup returns CDR1 LGHNA and CDR2 YNFKEQ. V lost 4 bases and J 6 bases, leaving 19 bases between the germline ends. The CDR3 DNA reads as TGTGCCAGCAGCCCCTTGACAGGAGGATTAGGCGAGCAGTACTTC. Its protein product is CASSPLTGGLGEQYF.

In its sample, this clonotype was seen a few times. This chain uses TRBV7-2 with TRBJ2-3; 16 bases line up with TRBD2. CDR1 is SGHTA and CDR2 is FQGNSA in the germline V gene. The CDR3 sequence is 19 residues long. The J segment lost 3 bases and the V segment lost 0 bases, leaving 6 bases of the junction unmatched. CDR3 region: CASSLAGLAGGAYTDTQYF. CDR3 bases: TGTGCCAGCAGCTTAGCGGGACTAGCGGGAGGGGCTTATACAGATACGCAGTATTTT.

This clonotype was detected only a few times. The rearrangement links TRBV20-1 to TRBJ1-3; D is unclear. V dropped 6 bases and J dropped 1 base, with 7 bases sitting between them. The CDR3 runs 12 residues. Germline CDR1 DFQATT, CDR2 SNEGSKA (reference sequence). Written as DNA, the CDR3 is TGCAGTGCATCCTTATCTGGAAACACCATATATTTT. This sequence encodes CSASLSGNTIYF.

The chain has TRBV6-2 or TRBV6-3 and TRBJ1-2; tentatively, D is TRBD1 (5 bases). V was shortened by 5 bases and J by 6 bases, with 19 bases between the two germline ends. Germline CDR1 is MNHEY and CDR2 is SVGEGT. CDR3 length equals 15 residues. The CDR3 sequence is CASSVTQEGADGYTF. In DNA, the CDR3 is TGTGCCAGCAGTGTTACGCAGGAAGGGGCTGATGGCTACACCTTC.

The chain couples TRBV28 to TRBJ2-1; D uncertain. Germline CDR1 is MDHEN and CDR2 is SYDVKM. The CDR3 loop spans 13 amino acids. Trimming pared 6 bases from V and 13 bases from J, leaving 19 bases between. The CDR3, as DNA: TGTGCCAGCAGCCCCCAAGCAGTAAACGCCCAGTTCTTC. This translates into CASSPQAVNAQFF.

The chain combines TRBV20-1 with TRBJ2-7; TRBD1 agrees at 8 bases. The CDR3 consists of 14 residues. After removal of 6 bases from V and 3 bases from J, the junction contained 10 bases not matched to a gene. Per germline, CDR1 DFQATT and CDR2 SNEGSKA (reference sequence). CDR3: CSAPPSGTGYEQYF. For the CDR3, the DNA is TGCAGTGCACCTCCCAGTGGGACAGGCTACGAGCAGTACTTC.

The V call is TRBV6-4, the J call TRBJ1-1; a possible D gene is TRBD1 (5 bases). The CDR3 has 16 amino acids. The V and J ends lost 1 base and 6 bases respectively, with 18 bases between them. Germline values: CDR1 MRHNA, CDR2 SNTAGT. DNA of the CDR3: TGTGCCAGCAGTGACTTTGGGGCCGCCCCCGGGGCTGAAGCTTTCTTT. It specifies CASSDFGAAPGAEAFF.

This rearrangement joins TRBV5-1 to TRBJ2-7, with D perhaps matching TRBD1 (5 bases). The V end was cut by 2 bases, the J end by 5 bases, with 14 bases between. CDR3 length: 14 amino acids. Per germline, CDR1 SGHRS and CDR2 YFSETQ. In DNA, the CDR3 is TGCGCCAGCAGCTTCCCAGGGTTATCCGACGAGCAGTACTTC. Encoded protein: CASSFPGLSDEQYF. Supplemented by reference TRBV5-1 and TRBJ2-7, the full variable domain reads KAGVTQTPRYLIKTRGQQVTLSCSPISGHRSVSWYQQTPGQGLQFLFEYFSETQRNKGNFPGRFSGRQFSNSRSEMNVSTLELGDSALYLCASSFPGLSDEQYFGPGTRLTVT.

This sequence joins TRBV5-1 and TRBJ1-6; D is undetermined. Germline CDR1 and CDR2: SGHRS and YFSETQ. This CDR3 is built from 15 residues. V gave up 0 bases and J gave up 7 bases, with 11 bases separating them. Written as DNA, the CDR3 is TGCGCCAGCAGCTTGGCTGGGGTAGTCAATTCACCCCTCCACTTT. It specifies CASSLAGVVNSPLHF.

In its sample, this clonotype was seen a few times. CDR3 DNA sequence: TGCAGTGCTAGAGATATGCAGGGGAGGGGGCAAGAGACCCAGTACTTC. This codes for CSARDMQGRGQETQYF. The chain employs TRBV20-1 and TRBJ2-5, with D perhaps TRBD2 (7 bases). CDR1 is DFQATT, CDR2 SNEGSKA, per germline (reference sequence). The CDR3 spans 16 residues. The V and J ends lost 0 bases and 2 bases respectively, with 16 bases between them.

This clonotype was seen a few times. The V gene is TRBV10-3, the J gene TRBJ1-2; 9 bases agree with TRBD1. This CDR3 contains 14 residues. V lost 10 bases to trimming and J lost 4 bases; unmatched junction nucleotides: 10. From germline, CDR1 is ENHRY and CDR2 SYGVKD. The CDR3 bases are TGTGCCAGCGGGGACAGGGAAGATGCCTATGGCTACACCTTC. It encodes CASGDREDAYGYTF.

This clonotype was seen more than once but under ten times. V gene TRBV7-9 combines with J gene TRBJ2-1; the D call may be TRBD1 or TRBD2 (6 bases each). The V end lost 4 bases, the J end lost 6 bases, and 19 bases lay between the germline ends. Germline V lookup: CDR1 SEHNR, CDR2 FQNEAQ (reference sequence). The CDR3 runs to 16 residues. CDR3 region: CASSSSYRDGGNEQFF. The DNA of the CDR3 is TGTGCCAGCAGCTCGTCCTACAGGGACGGGGGCAATGAGCAGTTCTTC.

In its sample, this clonotype was seen many times. The chain has TRBV18 and TRBJ2-2; 7 nucleotides match TRBD2. CDR1 is KGHSH, CDR2 LQKENI, per germline. Unmatched junction bases numbered 5, after V lost 3 bases and J lost 4 bases. The CDR3 loop spans 15 amino acids. For the CDR3, the DNA is TGTGCCAGCTCACCTGTTTCGGGAGGCACCGGGGAGCTGTTTTTT. Its protein is CASSPVSGGTGELFF.

The chain carries TRBV7-8 and TRBJ2-7, with D possibly TRBD2 on 6 matching bases. The CDR3 loop spans 16 amino acids. Trimming took off 1 base at V and 2 bases at J, with 15 bases between the two ends. The V gene's germline CDR1 is SGHVS and CDR2 FQNEAQ. The CDR3 sequence: CASSLGGGGATYEQYF. CDR3 coding DNA: TGTGCCAGCAGCTTAGGCGGCGGAGGGGCTACCTACGAGCAGTACTTC.

This clonotype has only a few counts. V usage is TRBV12-3 or TRBV12-4 and J usage is TRBJ1-5; D remains unclear. V was trimmed by 7 bases and J by 4 bases, leaving 11 bases between them. The CDR3 has 13 amino acids. The CDR3 nucleotides are TGTGCCAGCACCCCGGACTTTAATCAGCCCCAGCATTTT. This gives the protein CASTPDFNQPQHF.